This T cell receptor beta chain came from a study of blood T cell repertoires in COVID-19. The CDR3 extends over 12 amino acids. V was pared by 1 base and J by 10 bases, with 8 bases between. Per germline, CDR1 LNHNV and CDR2 YYDKDF (reference sequence). Using immunoSEQ multiplex PCR, the repertoire was profiled, and TCRdb retains in-frame clones only, with some absent. The data show fewer than 300,000 clones, with around 86% seen just once and approximately 1.6% held by the top ten. The rearrangement links TRBV15 to TRBJ1-5; D uncertain. Material for sequencing was peripheral blood. This TCR derives from a woman between 40 and 50 years old who had recovered from COVID-19. CDR3 sequence (DNA): TGTGCCACCAGCAGAGTAGAGGGTCCCCAGCATTTT. Protein: CATSRVEGPQHF. The complete variable domain, with remaining parts taken from reference TRBV15 and TRBJ1-5, reads DAMVIQNPRYQVTQFGKPVTLSCSQTLNHNVMYWYQQKSSQAPKLLFHYYDKDFNNEADTPDNFQSRRPNTSFCFLDIRSPGLGDTAMYLCATSRVEGPQHFGDGTRLSIL.